Listed below are T cell receptor beta chains from one sample, sequenced in a study of post-analysis software for immune sequencing data. TCRdb re-analysed the PCR reads in MiXCR, keeping a single row per CDR3 protein. The sample has about 820,000 distinct CDR3 sequences; about 57% are singletons. Sequencing used blood. All receptors derive from a girl aged 10 to 17 with multiple sclerosis. CDR3s include the opening cysteine and the closing phenylalanine or tryptophan. A D gene is named only where the DNA matches it firmly. Rows give clone size only sometimes, using once, few, many, or a class for an expanded clone.

>TRBD2|.|TRBV7-3|TRBJ2-1
CASSLSMSSGNSYNEQFF
TGTGCCAGCAGCTTATCGATGTCTAGCGGTAACTCCTACAATGAGCAGTTCTTC
>.|.|TRBV25-1|TRBJ2-5
CASSDTGRVETQYF
TGTGCCAGCAGTGATACGGGAAGGGTGGAGACCCAGTACTTC
>.|.|TRBV20-1|TRBJ1-2
CSAPRTESYGYTF
TGCAGTGCTCCAAGGACAGAAAGCTATGGCTACACCTTC
>TRBD2|once|TRBV29-1|TRBJ2-1
CSLERGFSYNEQFF
TGCAGCCTGGAGCGGGGATTCTCCTACAATGAGCAGTTCTTC
>.|.|TRBV6-6|TRBJ2-7
CASGPGTTYEQYF
TGTGCCAGCGGTCCCGGGACGACCTACGAGCAGTACTTC
>TRBD1|.|TRBV3-1|TRBJ1-5
CASSQNPGQGNQPQHF
TGTGCCAGCAGTCAAAATCCGGGACAGGGAAATCAGCCCCAGCATTTT
>TRBD2|many|TRBV12-3/TRBV12-4|TRBJ2-1
CASSFREGEQFF
TGTGCCAGCAGTTTCAGGGAGGGTGAGCAGTTCTTC
>.|few|TRBV20-1|TRBJ2-5
CSARQRNNQETQYF
TGCAGTGCGAGGCAGCGGAACAACCAAGAGACCCAGTACTTC
>.|few|TRBV20-1|TRBJ2-7
CSARLAGRTYEQYF
TGCAGTGCTAGATTGGCAGGGAGGACCTACGAGCAGTACTTC
>TRBD2|.|TRBV7-6|TRBJ2-3
CASSPGLAGGYTQYF
TGTGCCAGCAGCCCCGGACTAGCGGGAGGTTATACGCAGTATTTT
>.|few|TRBV20-1|TRBJ2-3
CSARDRRGLGVDTQYF
TGCAGTGCTAGAGATCGCCGCGGTCTAGGTGTAGATACGCAGTATTTT
>.|.|TRBV3-1|TRBJ2-6
CASSPLSGANVRTF
TGTGCCAGCAGCCCCCTTTCTGGGGCCAACGTCCGGACTTTC
>TRBD2|few|TRBV12-3/TRBV12-4|TRBJ2-1
CASRRTGGSGGANNEQFF
TGTGCCAGCAGACGGACCGGAGGTAGCGGGGGGGCAAACAATGAGCAGTTCTTC
>.|.|TRBV5-1|TRBJ2-5
CASRSTSQETQYF
TGCGCCAGCAGATCTACTAGTCAAGAGACCCAGTACTTC
>.|.|TRBV15|TRBJ1-5
CATSRTRGVGTDTQHF
TGTGCCACCAGCAGAACCCGCGGGGTGGGCACAGATACGCAGCATTTT
>.|.|TRBV5-1|TRBJ2-7
CASSLHVEQYF
TGCGCCAGCAGCTTACACGTCGAGCAGTACTTC
>TRBD2|.|TRBV2|TRBJ2-5
CASSEDGGFETQYF
TGTGCCAGCAGTGAAGACGGGGGGTTTGAGACCCAGTACTTC
>.|.|TRBV7-2|TRBJ2-3
CASSLPLVGYKGSTDTQYF
TGTGCCAGCAGCTTACCCCTAGTGGGTTATAAGGGGAGCACAGATACGCAGTATTTT
>TRBD2|few|TRBV20-1|TRBJ2-1
CSARKAGLGDEWQFF
TGCAGTGCCCGCAAAGCGGGACTAGGGGATGAGTGGCAGTTCTTC
>TRBD2|.|TRBV20-1|TRBJ2-5
CSAHRTSGRGETQYF
TGCAGTGCCCATCGGACTAGCGGGAGGGGAGAGACCCAGTACTTC